The next 23 T cell receptor beta chains were all read from a single sample in a study of blood T cell repertoires in COVID-19. Libraries were prepared by immunoSEQ multiplex PCR; TCRdb keeps only in-frame clonotypes and omits some of them. The sample shows about 200,000 clones, 80% of them seen only once. The sample comprised peripheral blood. All receptors come from a human donor in a cohort sampled during active COVID-19.

The genes are TRBV28 and TRBJ2-7; 8 nucleotides align to TRBD2. V dropped 6 bases and J dropped 3; count of bases not matched to a gene: 4. The CDR3 is made up of 13 amino acids. Germline V gene sequence: CDR1 MDHEN, CDR2 SYDVKM. The CDR3 region has the DNA TGTGCCAGCAGCGGACTAGCTGGCTACGAGCAGTACTTC. Its translation is CASSGLAGYEQYF.

The V gene is TRBV5-6, the J gene TRBJ2-1, with D unclear. Germline V lookup: CDR1 SGHDT, CDR2 YYEEEE. V dropped 2 bases and J dropped 0 bases, with 12 bases sitting between them. This CDR3 is built from 16 residues. For the CDR3, the DNA is TGTGCCAGCAGCTTATCCCCCCCCAGCTCCTACAATGAGCAGTTCTTC. Amino acid sequence: CASSLSPPSSYNEQFF.

This chain connects TRBV29-1 to TRBJ2-1; 12 bases agree with TRBD2. The CDR3 consists of 13 residues. Germline CDR1 is SQVTM and CDR2 is ANQGSEA. The junction had 6 bases not matched to a gene; V was cut back by 6 bases and J by 9 bases. The CDR3 spells CSVDTSGRSEQFF. The CDR3 DNA sequence: TGCAGCGTAGATACTAGCGGGAGGAGTGAGCAGTTCTTC.

V usage is TRBV5-1 and J usage is TRBJ1-2; TRBD1 matches at 10 bases. The CDR3 contains 14 residues. CDR1 is SGHRS, CDR2 YFSETQ, per germline. Trimming cost V 0 bases and J 6 bases; bases outside gene matches: 2. This CDR3 reads CASSLAGTGDGYTF. CDR3 sequence (DNA): TGCGCCAGCAGCTTGGCGGGGACAGGGGATGGCTACACCTTC.

The chain uses TRBV27 and TRBJ1-2; D is ambiguous. There are 15 residues in the CDR3. Germline CDR1 MNHEY, CDR2 SMNVEV (reference sequence). Trimming removed 0 bases from V and 7 bases from J, with 15 bases in between. The CDR3 reads CASSLSRGLLTGYTF. DNA of the CDR3: TGTGCCAGCAGTTTATCACGAGGGTTGCTAACTGGCTACACCTTC.

This sequence joins TRBV7-2 and TRBJ1-1; maybe TRBD1 (5 bases). The CDR3 runs 13 residues. Trimming took off 5 bases at V and 10 bases at J, with 17 bases between the two ends. CDR1 SGHTA and CDR2 FQGNSA come from the germline V gene. The CDR3 loop is CASSMGPSGVAFF. The CDR3 DNA reads TGTGCCAGCAGCATGGGCCCGTCGGGGGTAGCTTTCTTT.

CDR3 amino acids: CASSQVAESRNQPQHF. The CDR3 region has the DNA TGTGCCAGCAGCCAAGTAGCGGAAAGTCGAAATCAGCCCCAGCATTTT. The chain employs TRBV4-2 and TRBJ1-5; D is undetermined. This CDR3 contains 16 residues. CDR1 and CDR2 (germline): LGHNA, YNFKEQ. Trimming pared 1 base from V and 4 bases from J, leaving 14 bases between.

This clone has just a few counts. V usage is TRBV7-6 and J usage is TRBJ2-7; 9 nucleotides align to TRBD2. The CDR3 has 15 amino acids. CDR1 and CDR2 (germline): SGHVS, FNYEAQ. V trimming: 5 bases; J trimming: 5 bases; junction bases outside the gene matches: 10. The CDR3 DNA reads TGTGCCAGCAGCCCTCGCGGTAGCGGGAGCCACGAGCAGTACTTC. It is translated as CASSPRGSGSHEQYF. Using reference TRBV7-6 and TRBJ2-7 for the parts outside the CDR3, the full variable domain is GAGVSQSPRYKVTKRGQDVALRCDPISGHVSLYWYRQALGQGPEFLTYFNYEAQQDKSGLPNDRFSAERPEGSISTLTIQRTEQRDSAMYRCASSPRGSGSHEQYFGPGTRLTVT.

Notes on this clone: Sequence at one end of the junction differs from germline and may be a read error. The rearrangement joins TRBV7-7 to TRBJ2-3, with 9 positions matching TRBD2. CDR1 is SSHAT and CDR2 is FNYEAQ in the germline V gene (reference sequence). This CDR3 contains 15 residues. CDR3 sequence: CASSRGLAPTDTQYF. CDR3 in DNA: TGTGCTAGCAGCAGAGGACTAGCGCCCACAGATACGCAGTATTTT.

In its sample, this clone was seen a few times. V gene TRBV28 combines with J gene TRBJ2-1, with TRBD1 matching 9 bases. The junction had 10 bases not matched to a gene; V was cut back by 4 bases and J by 9 bases. Germline V CDR1 and CDR2: MDHEN, SYDVKM. CDR3 length: 15 amino acids. The CDR3 spells CASSSWTGAGIEQFF. The CDR3 nucleotides are TGTGCCAGCAGTTCCTGGACAGGGGCCGGCATTGAGCAGTTCTTC.

The chain couples TRBV5-4 to TRBJ1-4, with TRBD1 matching over 9 bases. This CDR3 contains 15 residues. Germline V gene lookup returns CDR1 SGHNT and CDR2 YYREEE (reference sequence). V gave up 3 bases and J gave up 6 bases; unmatched junction bases: 6. This chain's CDR3 is CASSSQTGGDEKLFF. CDR3 in DNA: TGTGCCAGCAGCTCTCAGACAGGGGGAGATGAAAAACTGTTTTTT.

This clone was observed a few times. V gene TRBV3-1 (or the pseudogene TRBV3-2) combines with J gene TRBJ1-2; TRBD1 might be the D (5 bases). V shed 0 bases and J shed 5 bases, with 13 bases lying between them. The CDR3 spans 15 residues. Germline V gene sequence: CDR1 LGHDT, CDR2 YNNKEL (reference sequence). The CDR3 DNA sequence: TGTGCCAGCAGCCAAGACGGGGCGGGAGGATATGGCTACACCTTC. Encoded protein: CASSQDGAGGYGYTF.

J is TRBJ1-1 and V is TRBV2; possible D gene TRBD1, 6 bases. Between the trimmed V and J ends, which lost 7 bases and 4 bases, there was a span of 10 bases. This CDR3 is built from 12 residues. Germline lookup yields CDR1 SNHLY and CDR2 FYNNEI. The DNA for the CDR3 is TGTGCCAGCAAGACAGGAGGCACTGAAGCTTTCTTT. Translation: CASKTGGTEAFF.

The rearrangement joins TRBV5-4 to TRBJ2-3; 7 bases align to TRBD2. The CDR3 is 17 amino acids. CDR1 is SGHNT and CDR2 is YYREEE in the germline V gene (reference sequence). The V and J ends lost 3 bases and 0 bases, in that order; junction bases with no gene match: 10. Here the CDR3 DNA reads TGTGCCAGCAGCTCCCGCGCCCTAGCGGTTAGCACAGATACGCAGTATTTT. It encodes CASSSRALAVSTDTQYF.

This clone was seen a handful of times. V gene TRBV20-1 combines with J gene TRBJ1-1; 8 bases match TRBD1. With 3 bases clipped from V and 6 bases from J, the junction kept 9 bases outside the gene matches. The germline CDR1 and CDR2 sequences are DFQATT and SNEGSKA (reference sequence). CDR3 length: 14 amino acids. As DNA, the CDR3 is TGCAGTGCTAGTGATCCAACAGGGGGAGCTGAAGCTTTCTTT. Translated, it gives CSASDPTGGAEAFF.

V usage is TRBV2 and J usage is TRBJ1-1; TRBD1 is a possible D gene (5 bases). The CDR3 contains 13 residues. V gave up 5 bases and J gave up 0 bases, with 7 bases separating them. Germline V gives CDR1 SNHLY, CDR2 FYNNEI. The DNA of the CDR3 is TGTGCCAGCAGTAGGGGCATGAACACTGAAGCTTTCTTT. This encodes CASSRGMNTEAFF.

This clone has more than one count but fewer than ten. The chain links TRBV6-2 or TRBV6-3 to TRBJ2-7; 7 nucleotides line up with TRBD2. The CDR3 is 19 amino acids. Trimming cost V 6 bases and J 5 bases; bases outside gene matches: 25. Germline CDR1 is MNHEY and CDR2 is SVGEGT. The CDR3 sequence: CASRPKNRLAVPQEDEQYF. The CDR3 DNA reads TGTGCCAGCAGGCCTAAAAATCGTCTAGCGGTCCCACAAGAGGACGAGCAGTACTTC.

The chain has TRBV29-1 and TRBJ1-5; D is perhaps TRBD1 (5 bases). This CDR3 has 13 amino acids. CDR1 is SQVTM and CDR2 is ANQGSEA in the germline V gene. The germline V and J ends were trimmed by 7 bases and 5 bases, with 15 bases remaining between them. CDR3 DNA: TGCAGCGCCATGTGGGGGGGGGATCAGCCCCAGCATTTT. Translated, it gives CSAMWGGDQPQHF.

The chain has TRBV28 and TRBJ1-2, with TRBD1 identical over 8 bases. The CDR3 covers 14 residues. V shed 5 bases and J 6 bases; nucleotides not matched to a gene: 8. In germline, CDR1 is MDHEN, CDR2 SYDVKM. DNA of the CDR3: TGTGCCAGCAGTATCCCGGACAGGGTGCATGGCTACACCTTC. Residues: CASSIPDRVHGYTF.

CDR3 loop: CASLGVFRGRGYGYTF. CDR3 DNA: TGTGCCAGCCTCGGAGTCTTCAGGGGAAGGGGCTATGGCTACACCTTC. V gene TRBV5-6 combines with J gene TRBJ1-2, with D possibly matching TRBD1 (6 bases). This CDR3 is built from 16 residues. The V gene's germline CDR1 is SGHDT and CDR2 YYEEEE. With 7 bases removed from V and 4 bases from J, the gap between germline ends came to 23 bases.

V usage is TRBV18 and J usage is TRBJ2-7, with a tentative D call TRBD2 (5 bases). Trimming took 4 bases from V and 7 from J, leaving 14 bases between them. The CDR3 loop spans 13 amino acids. The germline CDR1 and CDR2 sequences are KGHSH and LQKENI. CDR3: CASSLGLTGEQYF. The CDR3 nucleotides are TGTGCCAGCTCACTGGGGTTGACGGGGGAGCAGTACTTC.

The V and J genes are TRBV15 and TRBJ1-5; TRBD1 aligns across 7 bases. Germline V gives CDR1 LNHNV, CDR2 YYDKDF (reference sequence). This CDR3 is built from 17 residues. The V and J ends lost 1 base and 0 bases, in that order; junction bases with no gene match: 6. CDR3 region: CATSRGTGVNSNQPQHF. The CDR3 nucleotides read TGTGCCACCAGCAGAGGAACAGGGGTAAATAGCAATCAGCCCCAGCATTTT.

The sample holds a few counts of this clone. This chain links TRBV6-5 with TRBJ2-5; 10 nucleotides match TRBD2. The CDR3 sequence is 15 residues long. Losses at the gene ends were 5 bases for V and 2 bases for J; bases not matched to a gene: 5. Germline V gene data show CDR1 as MNHEY and CDR2 as SVGAGI. The CDR3 reads CASSRIAGGQETQYF. The CDR3 region has the DNA TGTGCCAGCAGTCGGATAGCGGGGGGACAAGAGACCCAGTACTTC.